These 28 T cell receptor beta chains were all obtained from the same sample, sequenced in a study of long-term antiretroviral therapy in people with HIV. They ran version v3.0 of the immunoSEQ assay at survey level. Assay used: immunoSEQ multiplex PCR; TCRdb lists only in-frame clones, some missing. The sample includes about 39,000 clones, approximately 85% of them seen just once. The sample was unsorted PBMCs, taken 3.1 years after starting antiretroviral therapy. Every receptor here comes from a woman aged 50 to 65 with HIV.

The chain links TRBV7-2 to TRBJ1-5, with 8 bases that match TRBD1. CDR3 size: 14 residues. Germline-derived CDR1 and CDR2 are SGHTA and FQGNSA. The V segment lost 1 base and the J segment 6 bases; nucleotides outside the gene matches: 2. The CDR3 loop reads CASSLGRGLQPQHF. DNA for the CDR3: TGTGCCAGCAGCTTAGGCAGGGGGCTTCAGCCCCAGCATTTT. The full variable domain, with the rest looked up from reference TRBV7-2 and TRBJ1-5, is GAGVSQSPSNKVTEKGKDVELRCDPISGHTALYWYRQSLGQGLEFLIYFQGNSAPDKSGLPSDRFSAERTGGSVSTLTIQRTQQEDSAVYLCASSLGRGLQPQHFGDGTRLSIL.

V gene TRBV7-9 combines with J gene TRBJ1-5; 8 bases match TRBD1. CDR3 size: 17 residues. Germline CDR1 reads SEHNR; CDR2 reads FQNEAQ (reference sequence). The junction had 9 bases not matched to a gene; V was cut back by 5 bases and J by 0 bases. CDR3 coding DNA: TGTGCCAGCAGCCACGGACAGGGAGGGTATAGCAATCAGCCCCAGCATTTT. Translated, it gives CASSHGQGGYSNQPQHF.

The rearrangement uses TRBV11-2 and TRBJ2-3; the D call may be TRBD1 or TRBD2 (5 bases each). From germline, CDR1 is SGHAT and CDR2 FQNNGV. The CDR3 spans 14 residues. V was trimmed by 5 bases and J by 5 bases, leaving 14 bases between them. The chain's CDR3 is CASSISRDLDTQYF. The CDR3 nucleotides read TGTGCCAGCAGCATATCCCGGGACCTAGATACGCAGTATTTT.

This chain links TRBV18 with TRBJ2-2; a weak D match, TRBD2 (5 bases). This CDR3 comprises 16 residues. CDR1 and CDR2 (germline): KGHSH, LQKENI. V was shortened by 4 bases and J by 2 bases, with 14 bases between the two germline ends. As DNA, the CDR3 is TGTGCCAGCTCACACGAGAGGGCCAGAAACACCGGGGAGCTGTTTTTT. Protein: CASSHERARNTGELFF.

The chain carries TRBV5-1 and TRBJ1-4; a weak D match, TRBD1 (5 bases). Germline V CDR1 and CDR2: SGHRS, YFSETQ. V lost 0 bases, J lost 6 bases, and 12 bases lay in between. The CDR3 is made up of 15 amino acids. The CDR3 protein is CASSLVGGDYEKLFF. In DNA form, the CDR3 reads TGCGCCAGCAGCTTGGTGGGGGGAGATTATGAAAAACTGTTTTTT.

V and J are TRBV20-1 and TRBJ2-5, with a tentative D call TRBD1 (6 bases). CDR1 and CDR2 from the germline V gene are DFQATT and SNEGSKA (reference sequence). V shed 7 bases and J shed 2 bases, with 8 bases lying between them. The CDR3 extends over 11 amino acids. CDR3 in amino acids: CSVGTQETQYF. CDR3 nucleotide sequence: TGCAGTGTCGGGACACAAGAGACCCAGTACTTC.

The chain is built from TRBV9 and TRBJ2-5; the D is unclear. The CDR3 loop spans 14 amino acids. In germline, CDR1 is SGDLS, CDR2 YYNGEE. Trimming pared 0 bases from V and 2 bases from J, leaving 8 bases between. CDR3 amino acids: CASSVGGLQETQYF. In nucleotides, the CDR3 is TGTGCCAGCAGCGTAGGTGGGCTACAAGAGACCCAGTACTTC.

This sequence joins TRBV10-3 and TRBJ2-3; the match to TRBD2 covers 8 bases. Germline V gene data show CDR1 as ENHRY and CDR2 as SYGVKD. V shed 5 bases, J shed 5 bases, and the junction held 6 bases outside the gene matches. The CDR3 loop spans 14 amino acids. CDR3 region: CAISYAGGKDTQYF. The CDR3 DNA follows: TGTGCCATCAGTTACGCGGGGGGTAAAGATACGCAGTATTTT.

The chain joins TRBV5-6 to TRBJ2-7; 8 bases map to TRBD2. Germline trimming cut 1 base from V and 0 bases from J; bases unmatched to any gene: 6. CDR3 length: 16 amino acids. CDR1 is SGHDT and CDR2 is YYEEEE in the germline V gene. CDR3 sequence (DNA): TGTGCCAGCAGCTTGTGGGGCGGGGGGCTCTCCTACGAGCAGTACTTC. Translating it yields CASSLWGGGLSYEQYF.

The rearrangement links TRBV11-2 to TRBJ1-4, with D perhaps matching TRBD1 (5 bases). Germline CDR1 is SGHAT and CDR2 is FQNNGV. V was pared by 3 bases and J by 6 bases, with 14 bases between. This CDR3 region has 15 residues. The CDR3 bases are TGTGCCAGCAGCTTCCCAGGGACCGCGGATGAAAAACTGTTTTTT. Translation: CASSFPGTADEKLFF.

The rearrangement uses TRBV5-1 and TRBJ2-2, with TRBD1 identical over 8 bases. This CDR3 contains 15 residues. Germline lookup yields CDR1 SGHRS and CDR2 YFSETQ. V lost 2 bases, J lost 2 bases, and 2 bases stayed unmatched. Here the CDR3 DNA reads TGCGCCAGCAGCTTTGGGACAGGCAACACCGGGGAGCTGTTTTTT. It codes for CASSFGTGNTGELFF.

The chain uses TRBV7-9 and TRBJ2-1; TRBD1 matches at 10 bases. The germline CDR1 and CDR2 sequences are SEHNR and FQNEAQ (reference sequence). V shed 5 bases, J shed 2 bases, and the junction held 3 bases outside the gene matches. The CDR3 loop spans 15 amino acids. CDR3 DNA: TGTGCCAGCAGCCCGGACAGGGGGGCCTACAATGAGCAGTTCTTC. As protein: CASSPDRGAYNEQFF.

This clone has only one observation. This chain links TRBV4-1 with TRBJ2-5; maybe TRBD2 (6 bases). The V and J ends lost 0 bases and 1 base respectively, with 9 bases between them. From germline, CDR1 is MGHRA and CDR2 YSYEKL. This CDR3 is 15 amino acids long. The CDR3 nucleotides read TGCGCCAGCAGCCAAGATGGAGGGTCCCAAGAGACCCAGTACTTC. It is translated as CASSQDGGSQETQYF.

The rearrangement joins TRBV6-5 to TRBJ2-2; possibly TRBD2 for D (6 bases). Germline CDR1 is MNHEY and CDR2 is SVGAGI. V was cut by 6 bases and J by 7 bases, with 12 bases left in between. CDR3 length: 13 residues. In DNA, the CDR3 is TGTGCCAGCAGGGGCACGGGGGACGGGGAGCTGTTTTTT. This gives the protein CASRGTGDGELFF.

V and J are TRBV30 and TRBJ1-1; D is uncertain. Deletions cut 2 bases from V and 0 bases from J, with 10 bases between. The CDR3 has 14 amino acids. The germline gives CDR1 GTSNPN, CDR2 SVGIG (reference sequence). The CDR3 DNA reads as TGTGCCTGGAGTCTGAGTCAGTTGAACACTGAAGCTTTCTTT. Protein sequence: CAWSLSQLNTEAFF.

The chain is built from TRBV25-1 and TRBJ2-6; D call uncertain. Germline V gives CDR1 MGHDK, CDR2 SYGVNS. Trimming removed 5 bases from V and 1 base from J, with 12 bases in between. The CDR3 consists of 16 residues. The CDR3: CASSLDLPSGANVLTF. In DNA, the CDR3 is TGTGCCAGCAGTTTGGATTTGCCTTCTGGGGCCAACGTCCTGACTTTC. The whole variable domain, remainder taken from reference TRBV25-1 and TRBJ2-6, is EADIYQTPRYLVIGTGKKITLECSQTMGHDKMYWYQQDPGMELHLIHYSYGVNSTEKGDLSSESTVSRIRTEHFPLTLESARPSHTSQYLCASSLDLPSGANVLTFGAGSRLTVL.

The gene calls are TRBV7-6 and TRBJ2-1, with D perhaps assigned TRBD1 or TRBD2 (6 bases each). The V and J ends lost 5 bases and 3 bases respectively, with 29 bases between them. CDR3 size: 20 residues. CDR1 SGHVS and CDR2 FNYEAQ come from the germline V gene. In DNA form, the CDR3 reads TGTGCCAGCAGCGGCCGGGACGCCGACGAGGGGGGACGTGACTACAATGAGCAGTTCTTC. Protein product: CASSGRDADEGGRDYNEQFF.

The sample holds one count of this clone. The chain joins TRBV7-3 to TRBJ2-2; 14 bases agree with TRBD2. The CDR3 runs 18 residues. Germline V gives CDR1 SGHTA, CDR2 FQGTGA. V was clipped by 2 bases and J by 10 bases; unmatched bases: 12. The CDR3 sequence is CASSLVPRTSGGREELFF. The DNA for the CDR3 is TGTGCCAGCAGCTTAGTTCCCCGGACTAGCGGGGGGAGGGAGGAGCTGTTTTTT.

The CDR3: CASSREGSRDYYGYTF. The CDR3 coding sequence is TGTGCCAGCAGCCGCGAAGGGAGCAGAGATTACTATGGCTACACCTTC. The rearrangement uses TRBV9 and TRBJ1-2; D ambiguous. V lost 4 bases, J lost 3 bases, and 19 bases lay in between. CDR1 is SGDLS, CDR2 YYNGEE, per germline. The CDR3 extends over 16 amino acids.

The CDR3 is CASSPIARIAEAFF. CDR3 bases: TGTGCCAGCTCACCAATCGCCAGGATAGCTGAAGCTTTCTTT. This chain joins TRBV18 and TRBJ1-1; D is uncertain. Germline loops: CDR1 KGHSH, CDR2 LQKENI. The V and J ends lost 2 bases and 6 bases respectively, with 13 bases between them. This CDR3 region has 14 residues.

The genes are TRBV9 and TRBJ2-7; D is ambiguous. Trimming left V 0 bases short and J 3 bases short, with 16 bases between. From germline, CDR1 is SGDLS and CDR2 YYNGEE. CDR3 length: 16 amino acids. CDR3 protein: CASSVGINSQHYEQYF. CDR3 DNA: TGTGCCAGCAGCGTAGGGATCAACAGCCAGCACTACGAGCAGTACTTC.

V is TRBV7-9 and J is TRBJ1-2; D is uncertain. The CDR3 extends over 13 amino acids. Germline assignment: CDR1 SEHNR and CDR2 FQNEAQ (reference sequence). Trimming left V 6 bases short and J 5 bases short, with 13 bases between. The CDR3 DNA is TGTGCCAGCAGTCCCGCTAGGCTTTATGGCTACACCTTC. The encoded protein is CASSPARLYGYTF.

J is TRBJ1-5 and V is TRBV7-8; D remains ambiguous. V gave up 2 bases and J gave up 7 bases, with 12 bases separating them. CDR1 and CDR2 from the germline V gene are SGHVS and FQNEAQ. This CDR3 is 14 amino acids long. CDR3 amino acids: CASSLKGKGQPQHF. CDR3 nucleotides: TGTGCCAGCAGCTTAAAAGGAAAAGGGCAGCCCCAGCATTTT.

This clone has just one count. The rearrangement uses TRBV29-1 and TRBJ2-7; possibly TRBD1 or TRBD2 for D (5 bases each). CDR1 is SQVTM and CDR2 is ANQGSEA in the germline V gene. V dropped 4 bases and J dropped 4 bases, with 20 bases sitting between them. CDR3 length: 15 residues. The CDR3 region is CSVGGTLGLQYEQYF. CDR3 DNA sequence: TGCAGCGTTGGAGGGACGCTTGGACTGCAGTACGAGCAGTACTTC.

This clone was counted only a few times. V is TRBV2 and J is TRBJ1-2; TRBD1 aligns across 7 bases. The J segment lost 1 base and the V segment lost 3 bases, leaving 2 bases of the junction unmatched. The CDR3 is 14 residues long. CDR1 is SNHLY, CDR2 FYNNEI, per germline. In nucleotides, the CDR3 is TGTGCCAGCAGTGAGAGACAGGGTAACTATGGCTACACCTTC. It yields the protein CASSERQGNYGYTF.

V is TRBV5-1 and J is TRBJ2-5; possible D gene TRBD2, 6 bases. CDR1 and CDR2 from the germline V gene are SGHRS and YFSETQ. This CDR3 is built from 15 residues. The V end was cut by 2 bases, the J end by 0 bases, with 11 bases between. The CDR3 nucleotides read TGCGCCAGCAGCTTCTCCGGGACTCACCAAGAGACCCAGTACTTC. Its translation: CASSFSGTHQETQYF.

The CDR3 sequence: CASGQRETQYF. As DNA, the CDR3 is TGTGCCTCGGGACAGCGGGAGACCCAGTACTTC. This chain joins TRBV30 and TRBJ2-5; 7 bases map to TRBD1. CDR3 length equals 11 residues. Per the germline V gene, CDR1 is GTSNPN and CDR2 is SVGIG (reference sequence). V dropped 7 bases and J dropped 5; count of bases not matched to a gene: 4.

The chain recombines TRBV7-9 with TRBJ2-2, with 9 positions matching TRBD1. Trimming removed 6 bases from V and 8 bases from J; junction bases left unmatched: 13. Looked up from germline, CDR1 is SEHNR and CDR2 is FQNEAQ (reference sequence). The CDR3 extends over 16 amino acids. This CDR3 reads CASRSAPGQGFGELFF. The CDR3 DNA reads TGTGCCAGCAGATCAGCCCCGGGACAGGGTTTTGGGGAGCTGTTTTTT.